This TCR beta chain is from a study of cytomegalovirus exposure and HLA in healthy donors. Findings of the study overall: Earlier analysis looked at TCR beta V segments, and most were productive about 90% or about 30% of the time. The study carried out a later analysis of TCR beta sequences. It associated under 20,000 of them with specific HLA alleles at a false discovery rate of 0.05. Associated with cytomegalovirus, according to the listing, were around 170 TCR beta chains. A later analysis by the authors found several of the most significant clusters apparently linked to common viral pathogens.

PCR was performed using 60 Vbeta and 13 Jbeta primers. Here immunoSEQ multiplex PCR was the method, and the copy in TCRdb shows in-frame clones only, minus some. Here the sample spans 30,000 to 40,000 clones, roughly 67% being singletons. V gave up 7 bases and J gave up 4 bases, with 16 bases separating them. The CDR3 contains 14 residues. Per germline, CDR1 SNHLY and CDR2 FYNNEI. A word on this clone: What it recognizes is unknown.

The sequenced material came from PBMCs. The TCR sequence derives from a man aged 35-49 years in good health and CMV-seropositive. The chain uses TRBV2 and TRBJ1-2; D is unclear. The CDR3 protein is CASKVDSSGYGYTF. Here the CDR3 DNA reads TGTGCCAGCAAAGTCGACTCCAGTGGCTATGGCTACACCTTC.